These T cell receptor beta chains were read from a single sample in a study of response to subunit inactivated influenza vaccine. TCRdb reprocessed the RT-PCR reads with MiXCR, giving one entry per CDR3 protein. The top ten clones hold around 32% of a sample with some 150,000 distinct CDR3 sequences, 9.5% to 15% of them seen once. This same sample was also part of a study on T cells expressing NK-cell markers.

The sample was CD8+ T cells sorted from PBMCs, taken approximately 13 days after vaccination. The receptors here all came from a middle-aged man who received an inactivated influenza vaccine. The CDR3 runs from the conserved cysteine through the conserved F or W. Each record gives: J gene, clone size, V gene, D gene, CDR3 protein, CDR3 DNA. A D gene is named only where the DNA matches it firmly. The listing skips clone size in some rows; elsewhere it reads once, few, many or a size class.

TRBJ2-2,few,TRBV7-9,-,CASSHEVTGELFF,TGTGCCAGCAGCCACGAGGTCACCGGGGAGCTGTTTTTT
TRBJ2-5,few,TRBV4-2,-,CASSQGSTKETQYF,TGTGCCAGCAGCCAAGGTTCGACAAAAGAGACCCAGTACTTC
TRBJ2-5,few,TRBV2,-,CASLTSLGPKETQYF,TGTGCCAGCCTAACCTCACTAGGCCCTAAAGAGACCCAGTACTTC
TRBJ2-7,many,TRBV2,-,CASSSTDYYEQYF,TGTGCCAGCAGTTCCACAGACTACTACGAGCAGTACTTC
TRBJ2-1,many,TRBV28,-,CATEGSYNEQFF,TGTGCCACCGAAGGTTCCTACAATGAGCAGTTCTTC
TRBJ2-2,few,TRBV7-6,-,CASLRPGAGTGELFF,TGTGCCAGCCTCAGACCGGGCGCAGGAACCGGGGAGCTGTTTTTT
TRBJ2-1,many,TRBV4-2,TRBD2,CASSQDGGLGSIVGNEQFF,TGTGCCAGCAGCCAAGACGGGGGACTAGGATCGATAGTCGGCAATGAGCAGTTCTTC
TRBJ1-2,few,TRBV19,TRBD1,CASMQGASGYTF,TGTGCCAGTATGCAGGGGGCCTCTGGCTACACCTTC
TRBJ2-2,-,TRBV3-1,TRBD2,CASSHPQATTSGGYTGELFF,TGTGCCAGCAGCCACCCCCAGGCCACGACTAGCGGGGGATACACCGGGGAGCTGTTTTTT
TRBJ2-5,many,TRBV6-5,-,CASSYSRETQYF,TGTGCCAGCAGTTACTCGAGAGAGACCCAGTACTTC
TRBJ2-1,-,TRBV27,TRBD2,CASSRLAGAGEQFF,TGTGCCAGCAGCAGACTAGCGGGAGCGGGAGAGCAGTTCTTC
TRBJ2-1,-,TRBV12-3/TRBV12-4,-,CASTSEQFYNEQFF,TGTGCCAGCACCTCGGAGCAGTTCTACAATGAGCAGTTCTTC
TRBJ2-3,many,TRBV20-1,TRBD2,CSARGSSGIDTQYF,TGCAGTGCTAGAGGGTCTAGCGGAATAGATACGCAGTATTTT
TRBJ2-7,few,TRBV20-1,-,CSATEGLGNEQYF,TGCAGTGCTACCGAAGGGCTAGGAAACGAGCAGTACTTC
TRBJ2-5,-,TRBV3-1,TRBD2,CASSQAEGLAVQETQYF,TGTGCCAGCAGCCAAGCCGAGGGACTAGCGGTACAAGAGACCCAGTACTTC
TRBJ2-3,-,TRBV12-3/TRBV12-4,TRBD1,CASSLNLRGPADTQYF,TGTGCCAGCAGTTTAAACCTCAGGGGGCCGGCAGATACGCAGTATTTT
TRBJ2-7,many,TRBV11-2,-,CASSLGTEQYF,TGTGCCAGCAGCTTAGGGACAGAGCAGTACTTC
TRBJ1-4,-,TRBV5-5,-,CASSLSGGYEKLFF,TGTGCCAGCAGCTTGTCCGGGGGGTATGAAAAACTGTTTTTT
TRBJ2-1,many,TRBV11-1,TRBD2,CASSLGTSGGYNEQFF,TGTGCCAGCAGCTTAGGGACTAGCGGCGGATACAATGAGCAGTTCTTC
TRBJ2-7,many,TRBV4-1,-,CASSQRLGDYEQYF,TGCGCCAGCAGCCAGAGGCTGGGGGACTACGAGCAGTACTTC
TRBJ2-1,-,TRBV18,-,CASSVVARDNEQFF,TGTGCCAGCTCAGTGGTAGCGCGAGACAATGAGCAGTTCTTC
TRBJ1-1,medium-sized,TRBV5-1,TRBD1,CASSLTGTGDNTEAFF,TGCGCCAGCAGCTTGACCGGGACAGGGGATAACACTGAAGCTTTCTTT
TRBJ2-5,-,TRBV2,TRBD2,CASCSSGASGGLQETQYF,TGTGCCAGCTGTTCCTCAGGGGCTAGCGGGGGGCTGCAAGAGACCCAGTACTTC
TRBJ2-7,many,TRBV20-1,TRBD2,CTAGTSGSYEQYF,TGCACCGCCGGGACTAGCGGATCCTACGAGCAGTACTTC
TRBJ2-7,few,TRBV4-3,-,CASSQDGGLTGYEQYF,TGCGCCAGCAGCCAAGACGGGGGCCTTACGGGCTACGAGCAGTACTTC
TRBJ1-2,few,TRBV6-2/TRBV6-3,-,CASSSDSPYGYTF,TGTGCCAGCAGTTCGGACAGCCCCTATGGCTACACCTTC
TRBJ2-5,few,TRBV20-1,-,CSASNRGETIQETQYF,TGCAGTGCTAGCAATCGGGGCGAGACTATTCAAGAGACCCAGTACTTC
TRBJ1-1,few,TRBV7-9,TRBD1,CASSLTGVRSEAFF,TGTGCCAGCAGCCTCACAGGGGTAAGGTCTGAAGCTTTCTTT
TRBJ2-2,-,TRBV3-1,TRBD2,CASSQAGLAANTGELFF,TGTGCCAGCAGCCAAGCCGGACTAGCGGCGAACACCGGGGAGCTGTTTTTT
TRBJ2-3,many,TRBV7-9,-,CASSPLGGSTDTQYF,TGTGCCAGCAGCCCCCTCGGCGGGAGCACAGATACGCAGTATTTT
TRBJ1-2,many,TRBV12-3/TRBV12-4,TRBD1,CASSWGTGDGYTF,TGTGCCAGCAGTTGGGGGACAGGCGATGGCTACACCTTC
TRBJ2-2,-,TRBV9,TRBD2,CASSDTSGSSTGELFF,TGTGCCAGCAGCGATACTAGCGGGAGCAGCACCGGGGAGCTGTTTTTT
TRBJ2-1,many,TRBV20-1,TRBD1,CSARYLGQGGSYNEQFF,TGCAGTGCTAGATACCTGGGACAGGGAGGGAGCTACAATGAGCAGTTCTTC
TRBJ2-1,few,TRBV6-1,-,CASIATRDYNEQFF,TGTGCCAGCATCGCAACCCGGGACTACAATGAGCAGTTCTTC
TRBJ2-3,many,TRBV3-1,-,CASSYTDTQYF,TGTGCCAGCAGTTACACAGATACGCAGTATTTT
TRBJ2-1,-,TRBV5-1,TRBD2,CASREAAGGLYEQFF,TGCGCCAGCAGAGAGGCAGCGGGAGGTTTATATGAGCAGTTCTTC
TRBJ1-1,many,TRBV28,-,CASSHAPRGLNTEAFF,TGTGCCAGCAGTCATGCCCCCCGGGGTCTGAACACTGAAGCTTTCTTT
TRBJ2-5,-,TRBV7-8,TRBD1,CASSSLLGTARETQYF,TGTGCCAGCAGCTCGCTGCTTGGGACAGCCCGGGAGACCCAGTACTTC
TRBJ2-1,-,TRBV11-2,TRBD2,CASSYHSGLAGTHNEQFF,TGTGCCAGCAGCTACCATTCGGGACTAGCGGGAACCCACAATGAGCAGTTCTTC
TRBJ1-4,few,TRBV11-2,-,CASSFWGTNEKLFF,TGTGCCAGCAGCTTTTGGGGGACTAATGAAAAACTGTTTTTT
TRBJ2-7,-,TRBV13,-,CASSGRKDEQYF,TGTGCCAGCAGCGGGCGGAAAGATGAGCAGTACTTC
TRBJ2-3,few,TRBV20-1,TRBD2,CSARDREGERDTQYF,TGCAGTGCTAGAGATCGGGAGGGGGAGAGAGATACGCAGTATTTT
TRBJ2-7,many,TRBV6-1,TRBD2,CASSRLAGASYEQYF,TGTGCCAGCAGCCGACTAGCGGGGGCCTCCTACGAGCAGTACTTC
TRBJ2-2,-,TRBV4-3,-,CASSQGWGNTGELFF,TGCGCCAGCAGCCAAGGGTGGGGGAACACCGGGGAGCTGTTTTTT
TRBJ2-7,few,TRBV20-1,-,CSASGGDSYEQYF,TGCAGTGCTAGTGGCGGGGACTCCTACGAGCAGTACTTC
TRBJ2-7,-,TRBV7-8,TRBD2,CASSLEAGLANEQYF,TGTGCCAGCAGCTTAGAAGCGGGACTAGCGAACGAGCAGTACTTC
TRBJ2-7,-,TRBV5-5,TRBD2,CASSLEAGVAYEQYF,TGTGCCAGCAGCTTGGAGGCGGGAGTCGCCTACGAGCAGTACTTC
TRBJ2-7,-,TRBV7-3,-,CASSPGGSEQYF,TGTGCCAGCAGCCCTGGGGGATCCGAGCAGTACTTC
TRBJ1-5,many,TRBV28,-,CASSLRGAGDSNQPQHF,TGTGCCAGCAGTTTACGGGGGGCGGGGGATAGCAATCAGCCCCAGCATTTT
TRBJ1-1,-,TRBV12-3/TRBV12-4,-,CASSWSWALNTEAFF,TGTGCCAGCAGCTGGAGTTGGGCCTTGAACACTGAAGCTTTCTTT